Detailed here is one T cell receptor beta chain. The target antigen is unknown. This sample is drawn from a study of cytomegalovirus exposure and HLA in healthy donors. V lost 4 bases and J 4 bases, leaving 11 bases between the germline ends. Germline CDR1 SGHVS, CDR2 FNYEAQ. CDR3 length: 13 amino acids. The study ran its PCR with 60 Vbeta and 13 Jbeta primers. Only in-frame clones appear in the TCRdb table, and some are missing; sequencing was by immunoSEQ multiplex PCR. Of 100,000 or so clones in the sample, about four fifths were seen once. Points from the study as a whole: Sequencing likely caused a cluster of highly shared sequence variants. TRBV6-2, TRBV6-3 and some other V segments were unresolvable in 87-base-pair reads. Immune exposure information comprised only CMV serostatus.

The chain recombines TRBV7-6 with TRBJ2-7, with D possibly TRBD2 on 6 matching bases. Material for sequencing was PBMCs. The sequence came from a man aged 35 to 55 in good health and CMV-seronegative. CDR3 DNA: TGTGCCAGCAGCTGGGGGGTGGCTTACGAGCAGTACTTC. The encoded protein is CASSWGVAYEQYF.